Listed here are 19 T cell receptor beta chains from one sample, sequenced in a study of blood T cell repertoires in COVID-19 (dated by TCRdb to the early 2020s). The method behind the library was the immunoSEQ multiplex PCR assay. This immuneACCESS table, as held by TCRdb, lists in-frame sequences with V and J called but not all clones. Of the missing ones, under half trace to an unresolved V gene in checked studies; the others have no known cause. This sample holds about 180,000 clones; about 85% were observed only once. The ten largest clones take up less than 3% of the sample. Sequencing was performed on peripheral blood. These receptors were obtained from a woman in her 30s with active or convalescent COVID-19.

The chain combines TRBV5-5 with TRBJ2-7; perhaps TRBD2 as D (5 bases). V lost 4 bases, J lost 7 bases, and 12 bases lay in between. CDR3 length: 12 amino acids. CDR1 is SGHKS, CDR2 YYEKEE, per germline (reference sequence). The CDR3 coding sequence is TGTGCCAGCAGCCCAACACGAGGGGAGCAGTACTTC. Its translation is CASSPTRGEQYF.

On this clone: A read error may produce the germline difference seen at one junction end. This chain joins TRBV4-1 and TRBJ2-1, with D perhaps TRBD2 (6 bases). The CDR3 is made up of 15 amino acids. The germline CDR1 and CDR2 sequences are MGHRA and YSYEKL. CDR3: CASSLRDFSYDEQFF. The CDR3 coding sequence is TGCGCCAGCAGCCTGAGGGACTTCTCCTACGATGAGCAGTTCTTC.

The rearrangement joins TRBV6-6 to TRBJ1-2; maybe TRBD1 (5 bases). The CDR3 loop spans 15 amino acids. The V end was cut by 7 bases, the J end by 0 bases, with 15 bases between. The germline V gene encodes CDR1 MNHNY and CDR2 SVGAGI (reference sequence). CDR3 amino acids: CASTPRDSANYGYTF. Written as DNA, the CDR3 is TGTGCCAGCACCCCACGTGACAGTGCTAACTATGGCTACACCTTC.

The rearrangement links TRBV4-1 to TRBJ2-7, with 7 bases matching TRBD2. Trimming at V came to 2 bases and at J to 0 bases, leaving 7 bases not matched to a gene. Germline V gene data show CDR1 as MGHRA and CDR2 as YSYEKL. The CDR3 length is 16 residues. This CDR3 is CASSQLPGGTSYEQYF. CDR3 in DNA: TGCGCCAGCAGCCAATTGCCCGGGGGGACCTCCTACGAGCAGTACTTC.

In the case of this clone: This sample includes further DNA sequences coding for the same CDR3. The chain is built from TRBV2 and TRBJ1-2; TRBD1 matches at 8 bases. The CDR3 is 14 residues long. CDR1 is SNHLY, CDR2 FYNNEI, per germline. With 1 base clipped from V and 5 bases from J, the junction kept 3 bases outside the gene matches. CDR3 DNA sequence: TGTGCCAGCAGTGAAGGGACAGGGAATTATGGCTACACCTTC. Amino acids: CASSEGTGNYGYTF. Filled out from reference TRBV2 and TRBJ1-2, the complete variable domain reads EPEVTQTPSHQVTQMGQEVILRCVPISNHLYFYWYRQILGQKVEFLVSFYNNEISEKSEIFDDQFSVERPDGSNFTLKIRSTKLEDSAMYFCASSEGTGNYGYTFGSGTRLTVV.

This chain's CDR3 is CARSLRQGWTDTQYF. The CDR3 nucleotides read TGTGCCAGAAGCTTACGACAGGGTTGGACAGATACGCAGTATTTT. The chain joins TRBV5-3 to TRBJ2-3, with 7 bases lining up with TRBD1. TRBV5-3 counts as an open reading frame of uncertain function. V gave up 2 bases and J gave up 3 bases; unmatched junction bases: 6. The CDR3 extends over 15 amino acids.

This sequence joins TRBV4-2 and TRBJ2-1; D gene uncertain. Germline V CDR1 and CDR2: LGHNA, YNFKEQ. V was pared by 0 bases and J by 12 bases, with 15 bases between. The CDR3 has 14 amino acids. As DNA, the CDR3 is TGTGCCAGCAGCCAAGATCTCAGGCAATATGGGCAGTTCTTC. Amino acids: CASSQDLRQYGQFF.

This clone was detected only a few times. The V gene is TRBV5-1, the J gene TRBJ1-3, with a possible D match to TRBD1 (6 bases). Germline-derived CDR1 and CDR2 are SGHRS and YFSETQ. This CDR3 has 14 amino acids. Trimming cost V 4 bases and J 4 bases, with 12 bases left between them. The CDR3 sequence: CASSEQGSGNTIYF. The CDR3 bases are TGCGCCAGCAGCGAACAGGGTTCGGGAAACACCATATATTTT.

The V gene is TRBV7-2, the J gene TRBJ1-5, with D hard to call. V was cut by 5 bases and J by 7 bases, with 9 bases left in between. The germline V gene encodes CDR1 SGHTA and CDR2 FQGNSA. CDR3 length equals 12 residues. CDR3 in amino acids: CASSHNEQPQHF. CDR3 sequence (DNA): TGTGCCAGCAGCCATAATGAGCAGCCCCAGCATTTT.

This clone was counted a few times. The chain uses TRBV7-9 and TRBJ1-4, with no clear D. Germline V gene lookup returns CDR1 SEHNR and CDR2 FQNEAQ (reference sequence). This CDR3 is built from 13 residues. The V end was cut by 1 base, the J end by 5 bases, with 5 bases between. The CDR3 sequence is CASSLEQNEKLFF. CDR3 coding DNA: TGTGCCAGCAGCTTAGAACAGAATGAAAAACTGTTTTTT.

The V and J genes are TRBV28 and TRBJ1-2; D remains ambiguous. The V gene lost 2 bases and the J gene lost 1 base, with 8 bases spanning the gap. Germline V gene sequence: CDR1 MDHEN, CDR2 SYDVKM. This CDR3 comprises 14 residues. The CDR3 DNA sequence: TGTGCCAGCAGTTTACTAGGCAATAACTATGGCTACACCTTC. Amino acids: CASSLLGNNYGYTF.

This clone is a singleton in its sample. The chain uses TRBV6-1 and TRBJ1-6; possibly TRBD1 for D (6 bases). Per the germline V gene, CDR1 is MNHNS and CDR2 is SASEGT. The CDR3 is 15 residues long. Trimming removed 2 bases at V and 9 bases at J, with 14 bases between. CDR3 DNA sequence: TGTGCCAGCAGTGAATTACAGGGAGGGAGTTCACCCCTCCACTTT. Translation gives CASSELQGGSSPLHF.

The chain employs TRBV7-2 and TRBJ2-2; D is undetermined. The germline gives CDR1 SGHTA, CDR2 FQGNSA. The V and J ends lost 5 bases and 7 bases respectively, with 11 bases between them. The CDR3 is made up of 13 amino acids. The CDR3 protein is CASSTEFSGELFF. DNA of the CDR3: TGTGCCAGCAGCACCGAATTTAGCGGGGAGCTGTTTTTT.

The chain couples TRBV28 to TRBJ1-2; no clear D. The CDR3 totals 13 residues. Germline lookup yields CDR1 MDHEN and CDR2 SYDVKM. V was cut by 3 bases and J by 1 base, with 6 bases left in between. The CDR3 DNA reads TGTGCCAGCAGTTTCGGCGGTAACTATGGCTACACCTTC. It is translated as CASSFGGNYGYTF.

The chain combines TRBV3-1 (or the pseudogene TRBV3-2) with TRBJ1-1; unclear D gene. Looked up from germline, CDR1 is LGHDT and CDR2 is YNNKEL (reference sequence). V lost 6 bases, J lost 6 bases, and 8 bases lay in between. The CDR3 length is 11 residues. The CDR3 DNA is TGTGCCAGCAGTTCCGGGTCTGAAGCTTTCTTT. Its translation: CASSSGSEAFF.

The rearrangement links TRBV14 to TRBJ2-1; no clear D. The CDR3 sequence is 12 residues long. Germline V gene lookup returns CDR1 SGHDN and CDR2 FVKESK. With 1 base removed from V and 7 bases from J, the gap between germline ends came to 5 bases. As DNA, the CDR3 is TGTGCCAGCAGCCAAGTCGTGAATGAGCAGTTCTTC. Translated: CASSQVVNEQFF.

The V and J genes are TRBV6-5 and TRBJ2-7; tentative D call: TRBD1 (6 bases). CDR1 is MNHEY and CDR2 is SVGAGI in the germline V gene. The V gene lost 4 bases and the J gene lost 7 bases, with 8 bases spanning the gap. The CDR3 runs 11 residues. Here the CDR3 DNA reads TGTGCCAGCAGTTTAGGGACAGAGCAGTACTTC. Its translation is CASSLGTEQYF.

The rearrangement uses TRBV5-1 and TRBJ1-3; no clear D. The CDR3 sequence is 16 residues long. Trimming removed 1 base from V and 3 bases from J, with 14 bases in between. CDR1 is SGHRS and CDR2 is YFSETQ in the germline V gene. This CDR3 is CASSLRPDLIGNTIYF. The CDR3 nucleotides read TGCGCCAGCAGCTTGAGACCGGACTTGATTGGAAACACCATATATTTT.

This clone came up once. The chain carries TRBV5-1 and TRBJ1-2, with D tentatively TRBD1 (6 bases). Germline V gene sequence: CDR1 SGHRS, CDR2 YFSETQ. The V gene lost 0 bases and the J gene lost 7 bases, with 19 bases spanning the gap. This CDR3 region has 16 residues. This chain's CDR3 is CASSLGQGPPLSGYTF. As DNA, the CDR3 is TGCGCCAGCAGCTTGGGGCAGGGGCCCCCCTTGAGTGGCTACACCTTC. Full variable domain (missing parts from reference TRBV5-1 and TRBJ1-2): KAGVTQTPRYLIKTRGQQVTLSCSPISGHRSVSWYQQTPGQGLQFLFEYFSETQRNKGNFPGRFSGRQFSNSRSEMNVSTLELGDSALYLCASSLGQGPPLSGYTFGSGTRLTVV.